The following is a T cell receptor (beta chain) sequence with its context. As yet, its antigen is unknown. Bulk CD8+ and CD4+ cells came from magnetic negative isolation; CD8+ TEMRA by FACS. The data were taken from a study of CD8 T cells in Susac syndrome. Study-level points and caveats: That the number of individuals in its TCR sequencing and HLA analysis was relatively small was acknowledged by the study.

Between the trimmed V and J ends, which lost 5 bases and 5 bases, there was a span of 16 bases. The CDR3 sequence is 15 residues long. CDR1 is SGHTA, CDR2 FQGNSA, per germline. An input of roughly 0.45 to 1 ug of RNA was subjected to reverse transcription using random hexamers. An immunoSEQ multiplex PCR generated amplified TCR beta CDR3 products spanning 54 Vbeta and 13 Jbeta. TCRdb fed the immunoSEQ multiplex PCR reads into MiXCR, producing one record per CDR3 protein. The sample shows a few hundred thousand distinct CDR3 sequences, 95% of them seen only once. V is TRBV7-2 and J is TRBJ2-1, with no clear D. The sample consisted of CD4+ T cells from PBMCs. The TCR was taken from a human donor with multiple sclerosis. The CDR3 sequence: CASSPLASQNNEQFF. The CDR3, as DNA: TGTGCCAGCAGCCCACTGGCGAGTCAGAACAATGAGCAGTTCTTC.